One and the same sample provided the 13 T cell receptor beta chains below, sequenced in a study of Ad26.COV2.S vaccination and SARS-CoV-2 variants. The data were produced by immunoSEQ multiplex PCR, yet TCRdb's version contains in-frame clones alone and is incomplete. The sample consists of about 180,000 clones, around nine tenths of them appearing once. The sample in question was peripheral blood, obtained after recovery from COVID-19. These receptors came from a human donor who had recovered from COVID-19.

The chain couples TRBV1 to TRBJ1-4; no DNA check was done on the table's D call, TRBD1. TRBV1 is tagged as a pseudogene. The length of the CDR3 is 15 residues. The CDR3 DNA sequence: TGCACCAGCAGCCAAGGGTCAGGGGGTAATGAAAAACTGTTTTTT. Translated, it gives CTSSQGSGGNEKLFF.

The gene calls are TRBV3-1 (or the pseudogene TRBV3-2) and TRBJ2-5, with 7 bases fitting TRBD2. From germline, CDR1 is LGHDT and CDR2 YNNKEL (reference sequence). The V gene end was trimmed by 0 bases and the J gene end by 5 bases; junction bases not matched to a gene: 9. The CDR3 is 16 amino acids. The CDR3 DNA is TGTGCCAGCAGCCAAGACTACACGGGAGGTCTTGAGACCCAGTACTTC. It codes for CASSQDYTGGLETQYF.

This chain links TRBV29-1 with TRBJ2-1, with TRBD1 identical over 8 bases. The CDR3 extends over 14 amino acids. V lost 6 bases to trimming and J lost 8 bases; unmatched junction nucleotides: 12. From germline, CDR1 is SQVTM and CDR2 ANQGSEA. The CDR3 reads CSVDRTGSRHEQFF. The DNA for the CDR3 is TGCAGCGTGGATAGGACAGGGAGTAGGCATGAGCAGTTCTTC.

This chain connects TRBV14 to TRBJ2-7; D gene unclear. CDR1 SGHDN and CDR2 FVKESK come from the germline V gene. CDR3 length: 13 residues. Trimming removed 5 bases from V and 4 bases from J, with 12 bases in between. This CDR3 is CASSGSTVYEQYF. The CDR3 DNA is TGTGCCAGCAGCGGATCCACAGTGTACGAGCAGTACTTC.

The V call is TRBV28, the J call TRBJ1-2; possible D gene TRBD1, 6 bases. With 2 bases removed from V and 4 bases from J, the gap between germline ends came to 8 bases. CDR3 size: 13 residues. In germline, CDR1 is MDHEN, CDR2 SYDVKM. CDR3: CASSLKGGYGYTF. The CDR3 DNA is TGTGCCAGCAGTTTAAAAGGGGGCTATGGCTACACCTTC.

The CDR3 region has the DNA TGTGCCAGCAGCTTAGGGCCGGGACTAGCAGGGGAGGAGCAGTACTTC. It encodes CASSLGPGLAGEEQYF. The rearrangement links TRBV7-2 to TRBJ2-7; 9 nucleotides agree with TRBD2. V trimming: 1 base; J trimming: 7 bases; junction bases outside the gene matches: 11. This CDR3 spans 16 amino acids. In germline, CDR1 is SGHTA, CDR2 FQGNSA.

This clone appeared a single time. The J gene is TRBJ2-5, the V gene TRBV4-1; TRBD2 aligns across 7 bases. Germline V gene data show CDR1 as MGHRA and CDR2 as YSYEKL. V lost 1 base and J lost 4; bases outside the gene matches: 9. The CDR3 length is 16 residues. The CDR3 loop reads CASSQASSWGGETQYF. The DNA for the CDR3 is TGCGCCAGCAGCCAAGCTTCTAGCTGGGGGGGAGAGACCCAGTACTTC.

The chain carries TRBV7-2 and TRBJ2-3; maybe TRBD2 (5 bases). Trimming removed 10 bases at V and 3 bases at J, with 17 bases between. This CDR3 comprises 14 residues. Germline CDR1 is SGHTA and CDR2 is FQGNSA. The CDR3 coding sequence is TGTGCCATCCGTCGGTCTTCGGGGACAGATACGCAGTATTTT. Translated: CAIRRSSGTDTQYF.

As for this clone: The sample carries other DNA sequences with the same CDR3. CDR3 in DNA: TGTGCCAGCAGCGTATCCGGGACCGGTCAAGAGACCCAGTACTTC. It specifies CASSVSGTGQETQYF. This sequence joins TRBV9 and TRBJ2-5; either TRBD1 or TRBD2 may supply D (5 bases each). Looked up from germline, CDR1 is SGDLS and CDR2 is YYNGEE. With 1 base removed from V and 2 bases from J, the gap between germline ends came to 12 bases. The CDR3 is 15 residues long.

The chain couples TRBV2 to TRBJ2-1, with a tentative D call TRBD1 (6 bases). V lost 5 bases and J 5 bases, leaving 13 bases between the germline ends. Germline lookup yields CDR1 SNHLY and CDR2 FYNNEI. This CDR3 is 14 amino acids long. CDR3 bases: TGTGCCAGCAGTATCCGGGACAACCACAATGAGCAGTTCTTC. Residues: CASSIRDNHNEQFF.

This clone was recorded only once. This chain connects TRBV5-6 to TRBJ2-2; tentative D call: TRBD1 (5 bases). The CDR3 has 17 amino acids. V lost 2 bases and J lost 5, with 19 bases in between. Germline CDR1 reads SGHDT; CDR2 reads YYEEEE. The CDR3 region has the DNA TGTGCCAGCAGCTTCGGTCCGGGCCCAGGGATAACCGGGGAGCTGTTTTTT. Protein product: CASSFGPGPGITGELFF. Looking up the rest from reference TRBV5-6 and TRBJ2-2 gives the full variable domain: DAGVTQSPTHLIKTRGQQVTLRCSPKSGHDTVSWYQQALGQGPQFIFQYYEEEERQRGNFPDRFSGHQFPNYSSELNVNALLLGDSALYLCASSFGPGPGITGELFFGEGSRLTVL.

V and J are TRBV6-5 and TRBJ1-5; no definite D call. The CDR3 length is 15 residues. Germline CDR1 and CDR2: MNHEY and SVGAGI. The V end was cut by 6 bases, the J end by 5 bases, with 17 bases between. CDR3 sequence (DNA): TGTGCCAGCAGCCGGGCAAAGTCAGAGTATCAGCCCCAGCATTTT. Amino acids: CASSRAKSEYQPQHF.

This clone was found once. This chain joins TRBV6-5 and TRBJ2-3; a weak D match, TRBD2 (5 bases). V lost 9 bases and J 2 bases, leaving 12 bases between the germline ends. The CDR3 has 13 residues. Germline CDR1 and CDR2: MNHEY and SVGAGI. The CDR3 nucleotides read TGTGCCAGTAAGCGAGGGATCACAGATACGCAGTATTTT. Translating it yields CASKRGITDTQYF.